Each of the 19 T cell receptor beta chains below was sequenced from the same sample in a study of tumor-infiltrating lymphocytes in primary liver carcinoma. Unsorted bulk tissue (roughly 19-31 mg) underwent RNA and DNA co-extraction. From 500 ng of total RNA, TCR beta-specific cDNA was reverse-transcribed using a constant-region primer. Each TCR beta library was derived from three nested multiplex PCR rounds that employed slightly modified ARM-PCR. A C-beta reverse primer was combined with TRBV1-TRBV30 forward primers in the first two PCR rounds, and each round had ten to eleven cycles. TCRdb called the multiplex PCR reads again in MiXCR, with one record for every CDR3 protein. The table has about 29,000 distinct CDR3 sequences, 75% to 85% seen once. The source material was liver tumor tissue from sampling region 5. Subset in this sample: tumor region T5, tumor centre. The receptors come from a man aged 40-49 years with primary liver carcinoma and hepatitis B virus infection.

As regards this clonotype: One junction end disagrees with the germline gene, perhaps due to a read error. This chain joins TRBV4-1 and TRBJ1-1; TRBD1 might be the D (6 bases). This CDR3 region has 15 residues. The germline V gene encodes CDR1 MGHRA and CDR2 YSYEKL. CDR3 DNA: TGCGCCAGCAGCCATACATGGACAGAGAACACTGACGCTTTCTTT. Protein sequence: CASSHTWTENTDAFF.

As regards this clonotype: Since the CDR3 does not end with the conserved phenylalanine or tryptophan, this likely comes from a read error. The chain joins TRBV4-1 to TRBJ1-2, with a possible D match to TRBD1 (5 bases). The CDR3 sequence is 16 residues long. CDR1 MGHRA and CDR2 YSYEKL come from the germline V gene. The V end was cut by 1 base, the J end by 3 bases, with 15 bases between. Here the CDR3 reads CASSQVLRRGYYGYTV. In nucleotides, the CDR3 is TGCGCCAGCAGCCAAGTATTGCGAAGGGGCTACTATGGCTACACCGTC.

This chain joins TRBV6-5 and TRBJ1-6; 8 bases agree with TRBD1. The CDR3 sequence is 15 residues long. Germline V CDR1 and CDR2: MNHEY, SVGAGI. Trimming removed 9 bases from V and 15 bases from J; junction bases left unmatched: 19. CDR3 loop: CASRHRGVNNPLLHF. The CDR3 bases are TGTGCCAGTAGGCACAGGGGGGTGAATAATCCACTCCTCCACTTT.

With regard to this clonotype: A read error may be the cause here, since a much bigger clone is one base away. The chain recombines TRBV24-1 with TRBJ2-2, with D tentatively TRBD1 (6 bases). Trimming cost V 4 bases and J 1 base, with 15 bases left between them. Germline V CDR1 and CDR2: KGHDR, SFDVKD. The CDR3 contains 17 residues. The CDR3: CATSDGAETGNTGELFF. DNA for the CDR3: TGTGCCACCAGTGACGGGGCCGAGACAGGGAACACCGGGGAGCTGTTTTTT.

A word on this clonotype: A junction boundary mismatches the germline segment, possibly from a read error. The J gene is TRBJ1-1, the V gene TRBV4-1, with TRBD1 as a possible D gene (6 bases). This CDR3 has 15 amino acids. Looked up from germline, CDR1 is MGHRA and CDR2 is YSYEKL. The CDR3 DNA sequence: TGCGCCAGCAGCCAAGGTAGGACAGTCCACATTGAAGCTCTCTTT. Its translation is CASSQGRTVHIEALF.

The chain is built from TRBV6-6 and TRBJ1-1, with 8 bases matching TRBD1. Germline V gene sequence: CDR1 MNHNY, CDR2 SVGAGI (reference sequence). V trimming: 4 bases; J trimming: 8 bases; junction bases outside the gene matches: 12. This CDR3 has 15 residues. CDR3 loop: CASSSTRQGSDEAFF. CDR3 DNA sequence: TGTGCCAGCAGTTCCACCCGACAGGGGAGCGACGAAGCTTTCTTT.

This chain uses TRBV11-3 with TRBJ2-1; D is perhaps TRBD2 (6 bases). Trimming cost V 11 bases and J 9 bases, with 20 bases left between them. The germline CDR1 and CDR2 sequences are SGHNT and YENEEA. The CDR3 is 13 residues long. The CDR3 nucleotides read TGTGCCTACAACGTCGCGGGGTCAGGTGAGCAGTTCTTC. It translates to CAYNVAGSGEQFF.

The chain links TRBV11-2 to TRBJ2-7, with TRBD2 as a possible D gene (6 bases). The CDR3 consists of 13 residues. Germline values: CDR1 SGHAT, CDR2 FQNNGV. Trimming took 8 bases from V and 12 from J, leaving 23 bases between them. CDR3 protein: CASGFGGASERYF. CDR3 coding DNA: TGTGCCAGCGGTTTCGGAGGGGCTAGCGAGAGGTACTTC.

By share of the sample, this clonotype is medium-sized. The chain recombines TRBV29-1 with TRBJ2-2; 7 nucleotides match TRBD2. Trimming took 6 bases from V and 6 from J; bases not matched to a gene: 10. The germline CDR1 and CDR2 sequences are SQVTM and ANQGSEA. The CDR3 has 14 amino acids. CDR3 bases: TGCAGCGTCACCGGGACTAAAGTGGCCGGGGAGCTGTTTTTT. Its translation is CSVTGTKVAGELFF.

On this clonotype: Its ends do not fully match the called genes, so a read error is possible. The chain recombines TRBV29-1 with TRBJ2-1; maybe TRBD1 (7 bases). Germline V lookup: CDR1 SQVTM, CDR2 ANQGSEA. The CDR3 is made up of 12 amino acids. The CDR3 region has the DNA TGTAGCGCCCGCCCAGGGGGGAATGATCATTTCTTC. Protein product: CSARPGGNDHFF.

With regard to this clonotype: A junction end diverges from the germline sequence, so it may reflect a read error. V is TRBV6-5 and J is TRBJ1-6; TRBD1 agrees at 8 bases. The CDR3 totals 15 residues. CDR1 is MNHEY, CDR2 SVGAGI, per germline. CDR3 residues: CASRHRGVNNSPVHF. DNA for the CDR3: TGTGCTAGCAGGCACAGGGGGGTGAATAATTCACCCGTCCACTTT.

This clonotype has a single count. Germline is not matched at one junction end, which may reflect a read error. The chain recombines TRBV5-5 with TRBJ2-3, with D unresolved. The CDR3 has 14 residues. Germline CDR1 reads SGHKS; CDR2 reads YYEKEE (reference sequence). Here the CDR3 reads CASNLGIYTDTQYF. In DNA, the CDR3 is TGTGCCAGCAACTTGGGGATTTACACAGATACGCAGTATTTT.

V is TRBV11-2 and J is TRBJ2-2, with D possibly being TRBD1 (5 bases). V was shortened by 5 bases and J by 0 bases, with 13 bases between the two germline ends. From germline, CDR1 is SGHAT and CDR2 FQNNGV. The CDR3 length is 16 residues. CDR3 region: CASSIALGANTGELFF. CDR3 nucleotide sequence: TGTGCCAGCAGCATAGCATTAGGGGCGAACACCGGGGAGCTGTTTTTT.

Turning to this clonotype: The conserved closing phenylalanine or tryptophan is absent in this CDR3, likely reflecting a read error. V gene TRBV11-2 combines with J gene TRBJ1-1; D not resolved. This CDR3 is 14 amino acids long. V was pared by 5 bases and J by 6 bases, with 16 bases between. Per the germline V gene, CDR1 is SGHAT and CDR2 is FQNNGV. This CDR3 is CASSLTAFDPEAFV. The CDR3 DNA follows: TGTGCCAGCAGCCTAACGGCCTTCGACCCTGAAGCTTTCGTT.

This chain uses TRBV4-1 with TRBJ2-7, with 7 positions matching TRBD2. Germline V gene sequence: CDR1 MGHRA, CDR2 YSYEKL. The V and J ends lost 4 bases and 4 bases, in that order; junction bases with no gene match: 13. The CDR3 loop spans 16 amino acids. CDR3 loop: CASSREWREIWYEQYF. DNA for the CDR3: TGCGCCAGCAGCCGAGAGTGGCGGGAGATCTGGTACGAGCAGTACTTC.

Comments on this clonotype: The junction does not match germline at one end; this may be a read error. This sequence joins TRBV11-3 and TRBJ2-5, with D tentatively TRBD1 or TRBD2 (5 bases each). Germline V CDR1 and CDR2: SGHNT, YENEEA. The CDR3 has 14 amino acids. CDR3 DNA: TGTGCCAGCAGCTTCAACCGGGAACAGGAGACCCGGTACTTC. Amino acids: CASSFNREQETRYF.

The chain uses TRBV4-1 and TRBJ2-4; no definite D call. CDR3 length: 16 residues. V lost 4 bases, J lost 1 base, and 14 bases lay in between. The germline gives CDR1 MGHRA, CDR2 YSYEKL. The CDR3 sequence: CASSRSVEEAKNIQYF. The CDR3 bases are TGCGCCAGCAGCCGAAGTGTTGAAGAGGCCAAAAACATTCAGTACTTC.

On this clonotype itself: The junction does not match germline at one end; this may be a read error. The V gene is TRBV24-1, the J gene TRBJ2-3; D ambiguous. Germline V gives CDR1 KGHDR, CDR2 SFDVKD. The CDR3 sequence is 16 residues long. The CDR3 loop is CVTSDLGTDLTDTQYF. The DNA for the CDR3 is TGTGTCACCAGTGATTTAGGAACCGATCTCACGGATACGCAGTATTTT.

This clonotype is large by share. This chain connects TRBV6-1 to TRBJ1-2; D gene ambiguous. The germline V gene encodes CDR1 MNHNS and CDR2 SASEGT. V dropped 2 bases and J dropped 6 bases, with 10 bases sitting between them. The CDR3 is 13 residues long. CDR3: CASSERVSNGYTF. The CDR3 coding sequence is TGTGCCAGCAGTGAACGGGTGTCTAATGGCTACACCTTC.